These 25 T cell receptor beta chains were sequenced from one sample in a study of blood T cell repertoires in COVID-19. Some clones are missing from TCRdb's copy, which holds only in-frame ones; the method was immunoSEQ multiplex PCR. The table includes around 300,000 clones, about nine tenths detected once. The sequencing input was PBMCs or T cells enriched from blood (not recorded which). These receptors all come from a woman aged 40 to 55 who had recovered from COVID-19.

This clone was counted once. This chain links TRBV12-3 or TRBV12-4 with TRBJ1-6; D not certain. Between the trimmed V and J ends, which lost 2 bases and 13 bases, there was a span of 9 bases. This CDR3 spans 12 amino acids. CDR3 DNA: TGTGCCAGCAGTTTAAACGGGTCTCCCCTCCACTTT. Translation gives CASSLNGSPLHF.

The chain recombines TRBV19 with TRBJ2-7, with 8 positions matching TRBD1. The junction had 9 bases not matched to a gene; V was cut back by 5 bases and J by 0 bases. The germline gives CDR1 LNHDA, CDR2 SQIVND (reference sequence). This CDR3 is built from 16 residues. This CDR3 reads CASSPQGAGTSYEQYF. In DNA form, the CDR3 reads TGTGCCAGTAGTCCTCAGGGGGCGGGAACCTCCTACGAGCAGTACTTC.

The CDR3, as DNA: TGTGCCAGCAGCTTAGGGGGACTAGCGGGAGTCACCGGGGAGCTGTTTTTT. Its translation is CASSLGGLAGVTGELFF. The rearrangement uses TRBV7-2 and TRBJ2-2, with 14 bases fitting TRBD2. Germline V lookup: CDR1 SGHTA, CDR2 FQGNSA. The ends lost 1 base at V and 4 bases at J; junction bases unmatched: 2. The CDR3 consists of 17 residues.

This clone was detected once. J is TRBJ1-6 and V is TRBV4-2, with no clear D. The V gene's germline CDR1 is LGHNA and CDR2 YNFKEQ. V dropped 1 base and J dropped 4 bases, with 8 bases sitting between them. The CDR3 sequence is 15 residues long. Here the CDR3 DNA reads TGTGCCAGCAGCCAAGTGGCGGATTATAATTCACCCCTCCACTTT. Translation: CASSQVADYNSPLHF.

The CDR3 bases are TGTGCCAGCAGTCCTCGGACTACCCAAGAGACCCAGTACTTC. It specifies CASSPRTTQETQYF. The J gene is TRBJ2-5, the V gene TRBV2, with TRBD2 as a possible D gene (6 bases). In germline, CDR1 is SNHLY, CDR2 FYNNEI. The CDR3 spans 14 residues. Trimming shortened V by 5 bases and J by 1 base, and 11 bases separated the two germline ends.

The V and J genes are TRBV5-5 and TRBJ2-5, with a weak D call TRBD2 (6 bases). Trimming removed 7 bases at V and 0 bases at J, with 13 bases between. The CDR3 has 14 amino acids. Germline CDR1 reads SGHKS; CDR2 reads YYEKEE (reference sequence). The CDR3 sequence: CASQLRDYQETQYF. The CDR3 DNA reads TGTGCCAGCCAACTTAGGGACTACCAAGAGACCCAGTACTTC.

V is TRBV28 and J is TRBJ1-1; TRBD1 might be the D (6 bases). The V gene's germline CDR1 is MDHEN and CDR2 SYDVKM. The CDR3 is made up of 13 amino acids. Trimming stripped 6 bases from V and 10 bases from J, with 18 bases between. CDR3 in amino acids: CASSARQVGGAFF. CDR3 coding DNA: TGTGCCAGCAGCGCTAGACAGGTCGGCGGAGCTTTCTTT.

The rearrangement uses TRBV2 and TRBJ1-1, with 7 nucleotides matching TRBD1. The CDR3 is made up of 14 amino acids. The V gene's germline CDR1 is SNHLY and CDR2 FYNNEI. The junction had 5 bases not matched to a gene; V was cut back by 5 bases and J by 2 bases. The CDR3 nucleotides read TGTGCCAGCAGTTTTAACAGGGGAAACACTGAAGCTTTCTTT. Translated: CASSFNRGNTEAFF.

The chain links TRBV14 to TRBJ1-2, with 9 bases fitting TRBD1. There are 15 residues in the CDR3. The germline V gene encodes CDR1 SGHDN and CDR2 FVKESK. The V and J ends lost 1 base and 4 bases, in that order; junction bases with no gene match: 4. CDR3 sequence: CASSQGGTGFYGYTF. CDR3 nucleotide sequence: TGTGCCAGCAGCCAAGGCGGGACAGGGTTCTATGGCTACACCTTC.

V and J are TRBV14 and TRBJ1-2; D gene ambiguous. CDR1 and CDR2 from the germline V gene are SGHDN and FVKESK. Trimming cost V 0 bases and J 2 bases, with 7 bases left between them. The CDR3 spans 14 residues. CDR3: CASSQESGNYGYTF. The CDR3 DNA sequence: TGTGCCAGCAGCCAAGAATCAGGCAACTATGGCTACACCTTC. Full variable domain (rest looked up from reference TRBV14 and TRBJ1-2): EAGVTQFPSHSVIEKGQTVTLRCDPISGHDNLYWYRRVMGKEIKFLLHFVKESKQDESGMPNNRFLAERTGGTYSTLKVQPAELEDSGVYFCASSQESGNYGYTFGSGTRLTVV.

The CDR3 DNA reads as TGTGCCAGCTCACCCAGCAGGGCCGGAACCTACGAGCAGTACTTC. Translation gives CASSPSRAGTYEQYF. The rearrangement joins TRBV18 to TRBJ2-7; weak D call: TRBD1 (5 bases). CDR1 and CDR2 from the germline V gene are KGHSH and LQKENI. The CDR3 runs 15 residues. Trimming cost V 3 bases and J 2 bases, with 14 bases left between them. The full variable domain, completed using reference TRBV18 and TRBJ2-7, is NAGVMQNPRHLVRRRGQEARLRCSPMKGHSHVYWYRQLPEEGLKFMVYLQKENIIDESGMPKERFSAEFPKEGPSILRIQQVVRGDSAAYFCASSPSRAGTYEQYFGPGTRLTVT.

The CDR3 region has the DNA TGTGCCAGCAGCTTAGTGATGGGAGCGGGTGATACGCAGTATTTT. Translating gives CASSLVMGAGDTQYF. The chain links TRBV13 to TRBJ2-3, with D possibly matching TRBD2 (6 bases). Germline V gene sequence: CDR1 PRHDT, CDR2 FYEKMQ (reference sequence). Trimming took 1 base from V and 6 from J, leaving 14 bases between them. The CDR3 is 15 amino acids.

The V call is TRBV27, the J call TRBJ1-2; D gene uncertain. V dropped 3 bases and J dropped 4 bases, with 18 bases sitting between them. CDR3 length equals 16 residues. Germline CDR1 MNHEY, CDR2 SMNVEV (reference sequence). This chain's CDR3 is CASSFLAGKGGYGYTF. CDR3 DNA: TGTGCCAGCAGTTTCCTCGCGGGGAAGGGAGGCTATGGCTACACCTTC.

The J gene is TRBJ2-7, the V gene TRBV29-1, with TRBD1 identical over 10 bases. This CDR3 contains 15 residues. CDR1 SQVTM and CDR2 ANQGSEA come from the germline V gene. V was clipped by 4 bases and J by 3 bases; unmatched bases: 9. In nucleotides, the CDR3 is TGCAGCGTTGTTGGTTGGGACAGGGGTGGCTACGAGCAGTACTTC. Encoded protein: CSVVGWDRGGYEQYF.

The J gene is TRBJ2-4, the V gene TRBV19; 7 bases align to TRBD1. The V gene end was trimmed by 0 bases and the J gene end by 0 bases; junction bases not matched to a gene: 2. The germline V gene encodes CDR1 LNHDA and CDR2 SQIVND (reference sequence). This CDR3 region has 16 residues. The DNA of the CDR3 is TGTGCCAGTAGTATAGATCGACAGGGAGCCAAAAACATTCAGTACTTC. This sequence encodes CASSIDRQGAKNIQYF. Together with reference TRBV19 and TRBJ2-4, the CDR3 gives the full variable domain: DGGITQSPKYLFRKEGQNVTLSCEQNLNHDAMYWYRQDPGQGLRLIYYSQIVNDFQKGDIAEGYSVSREKKESFPLTVTSAQKNPTAFYLCASSIDRQGAKNIQYFGAGTRLSVL.

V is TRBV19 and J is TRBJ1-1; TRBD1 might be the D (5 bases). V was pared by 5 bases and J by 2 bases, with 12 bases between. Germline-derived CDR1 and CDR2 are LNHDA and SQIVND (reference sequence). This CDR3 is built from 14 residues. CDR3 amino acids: CASSLRTYNTEAFF. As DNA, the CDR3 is TGTGCCAGTAGTCTCCGGACATACAACACTGAAGCTTTCTTT.

The CDR3 nucleotides read TGTGCCAGCTCACAACAGGGTGGTGACTATGGCTACACCTTC. Residues: CASSQQGGDYGYTF. The gene calls are TRBV18 and TRBJ1-2, with a weak D call TRBD1 (6 bases). Germline CDR1 is KGHSH and CDR2 is LQKENI. This CDR3 comprises 14 residues. The V end was cut by 4 bases, the J end by 3 bases, with 12 bases between.

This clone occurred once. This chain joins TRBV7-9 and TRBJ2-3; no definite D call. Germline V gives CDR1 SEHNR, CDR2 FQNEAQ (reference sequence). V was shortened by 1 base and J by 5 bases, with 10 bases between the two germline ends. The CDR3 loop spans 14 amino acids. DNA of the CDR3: TGTGCCAGCAGCTTAGGGAGCGAAAAAGATACGCAGTATTTT. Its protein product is CASSLGSEKDTQYF.

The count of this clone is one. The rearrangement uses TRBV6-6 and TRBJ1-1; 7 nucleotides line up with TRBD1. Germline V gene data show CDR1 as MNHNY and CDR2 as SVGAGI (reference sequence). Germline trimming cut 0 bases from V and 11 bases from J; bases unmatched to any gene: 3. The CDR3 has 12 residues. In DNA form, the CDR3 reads TGTGCCAGCAGTTACTCTCAGGGGGAGGCTTTCTTT. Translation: CASSYSQGEAFF.

The CDR3 here is CASSLAIYEQYF. As DNA, the CDR3 is TGTGCCAGCAGCTTAGCTATCTACGAGCAGTACTTC. The rearrangement uses TRBV7-9 and TRBJ2-7; D gene unclear. CDR1 and CDR2 from the germline V gene are SEHNR and FQNEAQ (reference sequence). V gave up 0 bases and J gave up 3 bases, with 3 bases separating them. This CDR3 is 12 amino acids long.

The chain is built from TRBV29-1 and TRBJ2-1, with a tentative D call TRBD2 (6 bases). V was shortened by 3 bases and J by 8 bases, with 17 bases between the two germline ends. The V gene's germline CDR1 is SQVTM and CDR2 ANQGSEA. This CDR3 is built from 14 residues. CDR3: CSVDPAGTRDEQFF. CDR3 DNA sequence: TGCAGCGTTGACCCCGCCGGGACTCGAGATGAGCAGTTCTTC.

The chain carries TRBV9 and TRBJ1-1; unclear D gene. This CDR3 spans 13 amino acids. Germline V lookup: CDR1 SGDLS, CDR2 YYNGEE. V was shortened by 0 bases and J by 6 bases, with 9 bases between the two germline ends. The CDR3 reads CASSVGAAAEAFF. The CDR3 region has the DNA TGTGCCAGCAGCGTAGGGGCTGCCGCTGAAGCTTTCTTT.

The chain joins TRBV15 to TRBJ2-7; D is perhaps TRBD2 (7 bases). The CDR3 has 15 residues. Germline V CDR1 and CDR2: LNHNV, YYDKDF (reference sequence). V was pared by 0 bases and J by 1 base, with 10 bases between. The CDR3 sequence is CATSRDKGGSYEQYF. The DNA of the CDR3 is TGTGCCACCAGCAGAGATAAGGGGGGGTCCTACGAGCAGTACTTC. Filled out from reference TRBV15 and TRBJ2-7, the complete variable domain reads DAMVIQNPRYQVTQFGKPVTLSCSQTLNHNVMYWYQQKSSQAPKLLFHYYDKDFNNEADTPDNFQSRRPNTSFCFLDIRSPGLGDTAMYLCATSRDKGGSYEQYFGPGTRLTVT.

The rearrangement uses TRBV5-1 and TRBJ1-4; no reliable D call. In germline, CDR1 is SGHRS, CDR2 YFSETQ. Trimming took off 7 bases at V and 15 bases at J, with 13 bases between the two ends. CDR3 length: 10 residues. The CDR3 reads CASLSKNLFF. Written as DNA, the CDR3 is TGCGCCAGCCTATCGAAAAACTTGTTTTTT. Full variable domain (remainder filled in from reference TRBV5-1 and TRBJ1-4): KAGVTQTPRYLIKTRGQQVTLSCSPISGHRSVSWYQQTPGQGLQFLFEYFSETQRNKGNFPGRFSGRQFSNSRSEMNVSTLELGDSALYLCASLSKNLFFGSGTQLSVL.

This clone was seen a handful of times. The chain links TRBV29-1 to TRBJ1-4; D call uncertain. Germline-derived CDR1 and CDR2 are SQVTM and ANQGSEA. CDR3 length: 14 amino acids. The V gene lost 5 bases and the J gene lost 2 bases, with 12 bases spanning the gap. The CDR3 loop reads CSVSSAGTNEKLFF. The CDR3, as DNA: TGCAGCGTTAGTTCGGCGGGGACTAATGAAAAACTGTTTTTT.